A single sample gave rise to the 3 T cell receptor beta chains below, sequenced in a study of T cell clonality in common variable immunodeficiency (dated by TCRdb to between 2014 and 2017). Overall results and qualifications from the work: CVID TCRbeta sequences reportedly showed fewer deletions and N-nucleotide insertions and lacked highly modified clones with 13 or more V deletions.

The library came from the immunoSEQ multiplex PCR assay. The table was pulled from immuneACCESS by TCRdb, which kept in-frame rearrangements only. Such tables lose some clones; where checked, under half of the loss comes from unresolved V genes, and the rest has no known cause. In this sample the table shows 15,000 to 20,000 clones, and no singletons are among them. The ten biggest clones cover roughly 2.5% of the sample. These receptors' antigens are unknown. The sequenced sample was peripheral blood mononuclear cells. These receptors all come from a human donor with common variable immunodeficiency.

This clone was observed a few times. This CDR3 reads CASTSSQVGGVDTQYF. CDR3 DNA (partial): TGTGCCAGCACCTCCTCTCAAGTAGGCGGGGTAGATACG. The V gene is TRBV7-8, the J gene TRBJ2-3, with TRBD2 as a possible D gene (6 bases). Read coverage stops 3 residues before the CDR3 terminus; the germline J gene supplies the remainder. This CDR3 spans 16 amino acids. V was cut by 7 bases and J by 5 bases, with 22 bases left in between. CDR1 and CDR2 (germline): SGHVS, FQNEAQ.

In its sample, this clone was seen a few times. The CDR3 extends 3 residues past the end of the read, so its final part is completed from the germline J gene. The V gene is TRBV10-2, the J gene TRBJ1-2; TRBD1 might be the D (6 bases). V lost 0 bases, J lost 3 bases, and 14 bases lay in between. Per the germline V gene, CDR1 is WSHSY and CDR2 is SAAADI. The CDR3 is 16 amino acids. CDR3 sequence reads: CASSESGGGIDYGYTF. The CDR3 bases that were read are TGCGCCAGCAGTGAGTCGGGCGGGGGCATCGACTATGGC.

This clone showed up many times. Here the CDR3 reads CASSPGASNYGYTF. CDR3 DNA, as far as it was read: TGTGCCAGCTCACCGGGGGCGAGTAACTATGGC. V gene TRBV18 combines with J gene TRBJ1-2; possible D gene TRBD1, 6 bases. The read falls 3 residues short of the CDR3 end, and the missing part is taken from the germline J gene. CDR1 and CDR2 (germline): KGHSH, LQKENI. The ends were cut back, 3 bases at V and 1 base at J, with 9 bases in the middle. The CDR3 has 14 residues.